These 26 T cell receptor beta chains were sequenced from one sample in a study of CXCR3-negative and CXCR3-positive naive CD8 T cells. Researchers prepared the TRB cDNA libraries using 5' RACE with UMI labels. For each CDR3 protein, TCRdb gives one entry from its re-call of the 5' RACE reads, without DNA. The sample's table shows over 150,000 distinct CDR3 sequences. Study-level results: A higher hydrophobicity marked the TRB CDR3s of CXCR3-positive naive cells versus CXCR3-negative naive cells.

Which antigens these TCRs recognize remains unknown. Sequences were obtained from naive CXCR3+ CD8+ T cells from blood. Subset defined: CD45RO-CCR7+CD27+CD95- naive CD8+ T cells expressing CXCR3 (TNR3+). The receptors shown here come from a human donor in good health. Some clones in this sample may be carry-over from other donors' samples.

The genes are TRBV20-1 and TRBJ2-1; TCRdb selects TRBD1, and the lack of DNA leaves this call unchecked. The CDR3 is made up of 14 amino acids. From germline, CDR1 is DFQATT and CDR2 SNEGSKA (reference sequence). CDR3 sequence: CSARDRDSLDEQFF.

The chain carries TRBV7-3 and TRBJ2-7; the D call from TCRdb, TRBD2, cannot be confirmed without DNA. Germline lookup yields CDR1 SGHTA and CDR2 FQGTGA. The length of the CDR3 is 14 residues. The CDR3 region is CASSSGGGGYEQYF. Using reference TRBV7-3 and TRBJ2-7 for the parts outside the CDR3, the full variable domain is GAGVSQTPSNKVTEKGKYVELRCDPISGHTALYWYRQSLGQGPEFLIYFQGTGAADDSGLPNDRFFAVRPEGSVSTLKIQRTERGDSAVYLCASSSGGGGYEQYFGPGTRLTVT.

The chain employs TRBV9 and TRBJ2-1; TCRdb reports TRBD2, a call that lacks DNA to check it against. The CDR3 contains 15 residues. Germline V gives CDR1 SGDLS, CDR2 YYNGEE. CDR3 residues: CASSVEMGPNDEQFF.

The J gene is TRBJ2-1, the V gene TRBV5-1. Germline CDR1 reads SGHRS; CDR2 reads YFSETQ. CDR3 length: 14 amino acids. This CDR3 is CASSLAGPVNEQFF. Full variable domain (remainder filled in from reference TRBV5-1 and TRBJ2-1): KAGVTQTPRYLIKTRGQQVTLSCSPISGHRSVSWYQQTPGQGLQFLFEYFSETQRNKGNFPGRFSGRQFSNSRSEMNVSTLELGDSALYLCASSLAGPVNEQFFGPGTRLTVL.

The rearrangement joins TRBV28 to TRBJ2-7; as DNA is missing, the TRBD2 call by TCRdb cannot be tested. Germline V gene sequence: CDR1 MDHEN, CDR2 SYDVKM. The CDR3 is made up of 14 amino acids. CDR3 protein: CASTLGLISYEQYF.

This chain uses TRBV27 with TRBJ1-2; TCRdb's D call of TRBD1 is untestable without DNA. The length of the CDR3 is 15 residues. Germline-derived CDR1 and CDR2 are MNHEY and SMNVEV (reference sequence). The chain's CDR3 is CASSIDSTGLDGYTF.

The chain couples TRBV4-3 to TRBJ1-5. The length of the CDR3 is 15 residues. Germline V lookup: CDR1 LGHNA, CDR2 YSLEER. CDR3 region: CASSQGVGSNQPQHF.

The chain employs TRBV5-1 and TRBJ2-7; TCRdb outputs TRBD1, but without DNA this stays unchecked. This CDR3 spans 16 amino acids. Germline assignment: CDR1 SGHRS and CDR2 YFSETQ. The CDR3 loop reads CASSLRDGADPYEQYF.

This chain links TRBV7-8 with TRBJ2-5; absent DNA, TCRdb's TRBD1 call cannot be checked. Germline V CDR1 and CDR2: SGHVS, FQNEAQ. There are 14 residues in the CDR3. This chain's CDR3 is CASSLLSLGETQYF.

The chain couples TRBV29-1 to TRBJ2-1; TCRdb designates TRBD2, a call that cannot be tested without DNA. The CDR3 consists of 19 residues. CDR1 SQVTM and CDR2 ANQGSEA come from the germline V gene. This CDR3 is CSAPFPPATTSGRAYEQFF.

The rearrangement joins TRBV6-2 or TRBV6-3 to TRBJ1-5; without DNA, the TCRdb call of TRBD1 cannot be checked. In germline, CDR1 is MNHEY, CDR2 SVGEGT. The CDR3 is 17 amino acids. This CDR3 reads CASTGSQGAVFDQPQHF.

The chain employs TRBV28 and TRBJ2-7; absent DNA, TCRdb's TRBD2 call cannot be checked. Germline loops: CDR1 MDHEN, CDR2 SYDVKM. This CDR3 is 14 amino acids long. The CDR3 region is CASSHLGLSYEQYF.

The chain's CDR3 is CASRPGPGTGELFF. The rearrangement links TRBV9 to TRBJ2-2; TCRdb indicates TRBD1, and absent DNA this call remains unverified. Germline V gives CDR1 SGDLS, CDR2 YYNGEE. The CDR3 has 14 amino acids.

The chain has TRBV15 and TRBJ2-1; TCRdb outputs TRBD1, but without DNA this stays unchecked. This CDR3 comprises 17 residues. Germline V gene lookup returns CDR1 LNHNV and CDR2 YYDKDF (reference sequence). The CDR3 loop reads CATSRALGQGVNNEQFF.

The rearrangement joins TRBV7-9 to TRBJ2-7; TCRdb proposes TRBD1, but this gene call is untestable without DNA. The germline V gene encodes CDR1 SEHNR and CDR2 FQNEAQ (reference sequence). The CDR3 has 14 amino acids. This CDR3 is CASSARDRGYEQYF.

The rearrangement joins TRBV12-3 or TRBV12-4 to TRBJ2-7; the TCRdb D gene call, TRBD1, has no DNA to confirm it. The CDR3 covers 14 residues. CDR3 amino acids: CASTSGTGGCEQYF.

V gene TRBV11-3 combines with J gene TRBJ2-3. Germline lookup yields CDR1 SGHNT and CDR2 YENEEA. The CDR3 is 14 residues long. The CDR3 sequence is CASSLVGLEDTQYF. The variable domain in full, completed from reference TRBV11-3 and TRBJ2-3, reads EAGVVQSPRYKIIEKKQPVAFWCNPISGHNTLYWYLQNLGQGPELLIRYENEEAVDDSQLPKDRFSAERLKGVDSTLKIQPAELGDSAVYLCASSLVGLEDTQYFGPGTRLTVL.

The rearrangement links TRBV4-3 to TRBJ1-2; TCRdb proposes TRBD1, but this gene call is untestable without DNA. CDR1 is LGHNA, CDR2 YSLEER, per germline. CDR3 length: 14 amino acids. The CDR3 here is CASSQDPGFYGYTF.

The chain employs TRBV9 and TRBJ2-7; absent DNA, TCRdb's TRBD1 call cannot be checked. The CDR3 is 15 residues long. Germline V lookup: CDR1 SGDLS, CDR2 YYNGEE. CDR3 in amino acids: CASSSSGSSSYEQYF.

This rearrangement joins TRBV6-2 or TRBV6-3 to TRBJ1-2. Germline V lookup: CDR1 MNHEY, CDR2 SVGEGT. The CDR3 contains 12 residues. The CDR3 reads CATRRANYGYTF.

The rearrangement uses TRBV29-1 and TRBJ1-2; TCRdb returns TRBD1, unconfirmable since there is no DNA. The CDR3 is 13 amino acids. Germline CDR1 reads SQVTM; CDR2 reads ANQGSEA. The CDR3: CSGLEQGNYGYTF.

This sequence joins TRBV13 and TRBJ2-3; the TCRdb D gene call, TRBD2, has no DNA to confirm it. Germline CDR1 and CDR2: PRHDT and FYEKMQ (reference sequence). This CDR3 has 20 residues. CDR3 sequence: CASSLVGLAGGKFFTDTQYF.

V gene TRBV28 combines with J gene TRBJ1-2. The CDR3 consists of 13 residues. CDR1 is MDHEN, CDR2 SYDVKM, per germline. CDR3 sequence reads: CASSDQNSYGYTF.

The J gene is TRBJ2-1, the V gene TRBV7-9; TCRdb gives TRBD1 as the D gene, but with no DNA this cannot be confirmed. This CDR3 is built from 13 residues. Germline values: CDR1 SEHNR, CDR2 FQNEAQ (reference sequence). The CDR3 loop reads CASSLEQGLQQFF.

The J gene is TRBJ1-5, the V gene TRBV2; TCRdb names TRBD1, which stays unverified in the absence of DNA. This CDR3 region has 14 residues. Germline V lookup: CDR1 SNHLY, CDR2 FYNNEI. The CDR3 reads CASSPDTSNQPQHF.

The V and J genes are TRBV4-1 and TRBJ2-5; TCRdb indicates TRBD1, and absent DNA this call remains unverified. Per the germline V gene, CDR1 is MGHRA and CDR2 is YSYEKL. The CDR3 covers 15 residues. CDR3 amino acids: CASSQDPGGIETQYF.